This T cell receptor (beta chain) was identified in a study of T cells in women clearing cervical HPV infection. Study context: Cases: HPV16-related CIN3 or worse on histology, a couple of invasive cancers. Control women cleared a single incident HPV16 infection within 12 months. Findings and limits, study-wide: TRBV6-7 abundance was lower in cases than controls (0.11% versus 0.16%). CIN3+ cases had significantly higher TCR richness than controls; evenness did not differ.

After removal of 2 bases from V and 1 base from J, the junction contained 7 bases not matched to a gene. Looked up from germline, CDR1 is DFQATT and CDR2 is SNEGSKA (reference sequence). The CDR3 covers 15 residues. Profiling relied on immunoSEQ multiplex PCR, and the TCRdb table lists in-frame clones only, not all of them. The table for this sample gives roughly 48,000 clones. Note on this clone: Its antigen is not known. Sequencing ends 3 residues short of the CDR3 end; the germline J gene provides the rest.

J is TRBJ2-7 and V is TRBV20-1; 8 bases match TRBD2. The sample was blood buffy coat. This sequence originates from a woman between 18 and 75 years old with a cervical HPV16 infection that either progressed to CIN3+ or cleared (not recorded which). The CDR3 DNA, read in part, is TGCAGTGCTAGACGGCCGCCTAGCGGGTCCTACGAG. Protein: CSARRPPSGSYE. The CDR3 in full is CSARRPPSGSYEQYF.